The T cell receptor beta chain under discussion was sequenced for a study of post-analysis software for immune sequencing data. Study in general: The disease courses covered relapsing-remitting, secondary progressive and progressive-relapsing multiple sclerosis. The study, taken as a whole, reports: Under F measure analysis, samples from one preparation batch co-clustered strongly. Diversity measured as normalized Chao1 was significantly lower in multiple sclerosis patients than in controls. Patients had higher frequencies than controls of roughly 5 TRBV segments, including TRBV5-6, TRBV5-1 and TRBV20-1.

CDR3 length equals 17 residues. V trimming: 0 bases; J trimming: 6 bases; junction bases outside the gene matches: 5. Germline V gene lookup returns CDR1 MNHEY and CDR2 SVGEGT. As to this clonotype: What it binds is not known.

Libraries were made from TCR beta cDNA, and they carried unique molecular identifiers. The source material, about 0.9 to 11 million T cells, gave rise to 510,000 or so cDNA molecules. TCRdb redid the calling of the PCR reads with MiXCR, one entry per CDR3 protein. The data show roughly 800,000 distinct CDR3 sequences, more than 45% seen once. The sequence was obtained from a girl aged 5-17 years with multiple sclerosis. The rearrangement uses TRBV6-2 or TRBV6-3 and TRBJ2-1, with TRBD2 matching over 13 bases. Sample: blood. Here the CDR3 DNA reads TGTGCCAGCAGTTACTCGTCAGGGACTAGCGGGACCAATGAGCAGTTCTTC. Encoded protein: CASSYSSGTSGTNEQFF.